This is a list of T cell receptor beta chains from one sample in a study of blood T cell repertoires in COVID-19. The repertoire was sequenced with immunoSEQ multiplex PCR; TCRdb's copy has only in-frame clones and lacks some. The sample yields some 200,000 clones, about 92% seen once. What was sequenced was peripheral blood. The receptor set was obtained from a man in his thirties or forties with acute or convalescent COVID-19. The CDR3 runs from the conserved cysteine through the conserved F or W. Fields, in order: D gene, J gene, clone size, V gene, CDR3 protein, CDR3 DNA. D genes are given only for firm matches. Expanded clones are given a class, and other clones once, few, many or no size at all.

>TRBD2|TRBJ2-2|.|TRBV28
CASSQAGVSTGELFF
TGTGCCAGCAGCCAAGCGGGAGTATCCACCGGGGAGCTGTTTTTT
>.|TRBJ1-2|.|TRBV19
CASTSPGGWDYGYTF
TGTGCCAGTACCTCGCCGGGTGGGTGGGACTATGGCTACACCTTC
>TRBD2|TRBJ2-3|.|TRBV19
CASKASGRWTDTQYF
TGTGCCAGTAAAGCTAGCGGGAGGTGGACAGATACGCAGTATTTT
>TRBD1|TRBJ1-6|.|TRBV5-8
CASSAGTANNSPLHF
TGTGCCAGCAGCGCCGGGACAGCAAATAATTCACCCCTCCACTTT
>.|TRBJ1-4|.|TRBV7-9
CASSPGSALEKLFF
TGTGCCAGCAGCCCAGGGTCTGCCCTCGAAAAACTGTTTTTT
>.|TRBJ1-6|.|TRBV15
CATSRSWEAPLHF
TGTGCCACCAGCAGATCCTGGGAGGCACCCCTCCACTTT
>.|TRBJ1-2|.|TRBV19
CASKRGFGVTNYGYTF
TGTGCCAGTAAGAGAGGTTTCGGAGTAACTAACTATGGCTACACCTTC
>TRBD2|TRBJ2-2|.|TRBV13
CASRKPGLAGTGELFF
TGTGCCAGCAGAAAACCGGGACTAGCGGGGACCGGGGAGCTGTTTTTT
>.|TRBJ1-3|.|TRBV30
CAWTAGLSGNTIYF
TGTGCCTGGACTGCAGGGCTATCTGGAAACACCATATATTTT
>.|TRBJ1-6|.|TRBV28
CASSVGDTRRTLHF
TGTGCCAGCAGCGTCGGGGACACCCGGAGGACCCTCCACTTT
>.|TRBJ2-2|.|TRBV2
CASSPNTGELFF
TGTGCCAGCAGTCCAAACACCGGGGAGCTGTTTTTT
>.|TRBJ2-1|.|TRBV1
CTSSHSPHSGGALFHEQFF
TGCACCAGCAGCCATTCGCCCCATAGCGGGGGGGCCCTTTTTCATGAGCAGTTCTTC
>.|TRBJ2-1|.|TRBV2
CASSPLSYNEQFF
TGTGCCAGCAGTCCCCTCTCCTACAATGAGCAGTTCTTC
>TRBD1|TRBJ1-1|few|TRBV11-2
CASSEQDRALNTEAFF
TGTGCCAGCAGCGAACAAGACAGGGCTTTGAACACTGAAGCTTTCTTT
>TRBD2|TRBJ2-3|.|TRBV9
CASSRGLAGRTDTQYF
TGTGCCAGCAGCCGGGGACTAGCGGGACGCACAGATACGCAGTATTTT
>.|TRBJ2-1|.|TRBV29-1
CSVEDLTLYNEQFF
TGCAGCGTTGAAGATCTGACACTCTACAATGAGCAGTTCTTC
>.|TRBJ2-7|.|TRBV7-9
CASSLVLGGEQYF
TGTGCCAGCAGCTTAGTATTGGGAGGCGAGCAGTACTTC
>.|TRBJ2-7|.|TRBV6-2/TRBV6-3
CASSYTPNRDEQYF
TGTGCCAGCAGTTACACCCCAAACAGGGACGAGCAGTACTTC
>.|TRBJ2-7|.|TRBV4-2
CASSQGGGTDYEQYF
TGTGCCAGCAGCCAAGGGGGAGGAACTGACTACGAGCAGTACTTC
>TRBD2|TRBJ2-5|.|TRBV15
CATSRDVLAGGRETQYF
TGTGCCACCAGCAGAGACGTCCTAGCGGGAGGTAGGGAGACCCAGTACTTC
>.|TRBJ2-1|once|TRBV28
CASSLDQGMTYNEQFF
TGTGCCAGCAGTTTGGACCAGGGGATGACCTACAATGAGCAGTTCTTC
>.|TRBJ2-5|once|TRBV7-3
CASIWRIGETQYF
TGTGCCAGCATCTGGCGGATTGGGGAGACCCAGTACTTC
>TRBD1|TRBJ2-2|.|TRBV11-2
CASSFLRDRGSGELFF
TGTGCCAGCAGCTTCCTCCGGGACAGGGGGTCCGGGGAGCTGTTTTTT
>.|TRBJ1-1|once|TRBV5-4
CASSFRGNTEAFF
TGTGCCAGCAGCTTTAGGGGGAACACTGAAGCTTTCTTT
>.|TRBJ1-1|.|TRBV29-1
CSVSREVVAFF
TGCAGCGTTTCTAGGGAGGTAGTAGCTTTCTTT
>TRBD2|TRBJ2-4|.|TRBV11-2
CASSSRVAGTQYF
TGTGCCAGCAGCTCCAGAGTAGCGGGGACTCAGTACTTC
>.|TRBJ1-6|.|TRBV10-3
CAISDTKKESYNSPLHF
TGTGCCATCAGTGATACTAAGAAGGAGTCCTATAATTCACCCCTCCACTTT
>TRBD1|TRBJ2-2|.|TRBV25-1
CASRPPWETGGTGELFF
TGTGCCAGCAGGCCCCCTTGGGAGACAGGGGGCACCGGGGAGCTGTTTTTT
>TRBD2|TRBJ2-1|once|TRBV24-1
CATSDLGLAGDNEQFF
TGTGCCACCAGTGATCTCGGACTAGCGGGAGATAATGAGCAGTTCTTC
>.|TRBJ1-2|.|TRBV16
CASRKDQAGGYTF
TGTGCCAGCAGAAAGGACCAGGCGGGCGGCTACACCTTC
>.|TRBJ1-3|.|TRBV7-9
CASSPIWRGTTGNTIYF
TGTGCCAGCAGCCCTATCTGGAGGGGTACAACTGGAAACACCATATATTTT
>.|TRBJ1-2|.|TRBV19
CASSIGLSTMGYTF
TGTGCCAGTAGTATAGGTCTATCCACCATGGGCTACACCTTC
>TRBD1|TRBJ2-2|.|TRBV10-1
CASSESGQGISNTGELFF
TGCGCCAGCAGTGAGTCAGGACAGGGAATTTCGAACACCGGGGAGCTGTTTTTT
>.|TRBJ2-6|once|TRBV3-1/TRBV3-2
CASSLSVGANVLTF
TGTGCCAGCAGCCTTTCCGTTGGGGCCAACGTCCTGACTTTC
>TRBD1|TRBJ1-2|.|TRBV19
CASSMGTGTGYGYTF
TGTGCCAGTAGTATGGGGACAGGGACAGGCTATGGCTACACCTTC
>.|TRBJ1-1|.|TRBV30
CAWSFGGDTEAFF
TGTGCCTGGAGTTTCGGGGGAGACACTGAAGCTTTCTTT
>.|TRBJ1-1|.|TRBV7-3
CASSSIPTAEAFF
TGTGCCAGCAGCTCCATACCAACAGCTGAAGCTTTCTTT
>TRBD1|TRBJ2-5|.|TRBV7-3
CASSGGQQETQYF
TGTGCCAGCAGTGGGGGACAGCAAGAGACCCAGTACTTC
>TRBD1|TRBJ2-5|.|TRBV27
CASSPEAPTGVNKTQYF
TGTGCCAGCAGTCCCGAAGCCCCGACAGGGGTGAATAAGACCCAGTACTTC
>.|TRBJ1-4|.|TRBV4-1
CASSQSGTTNEKLFF
TGCGCCAGCAGCCAATCCGGGACAACTAATGAAAAACTGTTTTTT
>.|TRBJ2-5|few|TRBV2
CASSGGVRETQYF
TGTGCCAGCAGTGGCGGCGTGCGAGAGACCCAGTACTTC
>TRBD2|TRBJ2-2|.|TRBV14
CASSQQLAITGELFF
TGTGCCAGCAGCCAACAACTAGCGATTACCGGGGAGCTGTTTTTT
>.|TRBJ2-5|.|TRBV28
CASSFPPQETQYF
TGTGCCAGCAGTTTCCCCCCGCAAGAGACCCAGTACTTC
>TRBD1|TRBJ1-6|.|TRBV5-1
CASSSDRANSPLHF
TGCGCCAGCAGTTCGGACAGGGCTAATTCACCCCTCCACTTT
>.|TRBJ1-2|.|TRBV28
CASIVSGGGGGYTF
TGTGCCAGCATTGTCAGCGGCGGGGGTGGCGGCTACACCTTC
>.|TRBJ1-1|once|TRBV18
CASSRVISVDTEAFF
TGTGCCAGCTCGCGCGTCATTAGCGTCGACACTGAAGCTTTCTTT
>.|TRBJ2-2|.|TRBV14
CASSQGYGSFLAGELFF
TGTGCCAGCAGCCAAGGTTACGGGAGTTTCTTGGCCGGGGAGCTGTTTTTT
>.|TRBJ2-7|.|TRBV28
CASSLITNYEQYF
TGTGCCAGCAGTTTAATCACTAACTACGAGCAGTACTTC
>.|TRBJ1-2|.|TRBV30
CAWSPPGGYTF
TGTGCCTGGAGCCCCCCCGGGGGCTACACCTTC
>.|TRBJ1-1|.|TRBV19
CASSMGAITEAFF
TGTGCCAGTAGTATGGGGGCCATAACTGAAGCTTTCTTT
>TRBD1|TRBJ2-5|.|TRBV6-5
CASGRDRGFTTQYF
TGTGCCAGCGGCCGGGACAGGGGATTTACGACCCAGTACTTC
>.|TRBJ1-1|few|TRBV5-5
CASSFSSLTRAEAFF
TGTGCCAGCAGCTTCTCCTCACTGACTCGCGCTGAAGCTTTCTTT
>TRBD2|TRBJ2-1|.|TRBV10-3
CAISTSGGSNEQFF
TGTGCCATCTCTACTAGCGGGGGGAGCAATGAGCAGTTCTTC
>.|TRBJ1-1|.|TRBV12-3/TRBV12-4
CASGGANTEAFF
TGTGCCAGCGGGGGGGCGAACACTGAAGCTTTCTTT
>TRBD1|TRBJ1-4|.|TRBV5-1
CASSSTGAMNEKLFF
TGCGCCAGCAGCTCTACAGGGGCGATGAATGAAAAACTGTTTTTT
>.|TRBJ2-1|.|TRBV9
CASSVTYNEQFF
TGTGCCAGCAGCGTTACCTACAATGAGCAGTTCTTC
>.|TRBJ1-1|.|TRBV6-5
CASSYSRREEAFF
TGTGCCAGCAGTTACTCGCGGCGGGAAGAAGCTTTCTTT
>TRBD2|TRBJ2-4|.|TRBV7-9
CASSRTSGSIQYF
TGTGCCAGCAGCCGGACTAGCGGTTCTATTCAGTACTTC
>.|TRBJ1-3|.|TRBV2
CASIWSGSGNTIYF
TGTGCCAGCATTTGGTCGGGCTCTGGAAACACCATATATTTT
>.|TRBJ2-1|.|TRBV7-6
CASSLDPDYIPHNEQFF
TGTGCCAGCAGCTTGGACCCGGACTACATCCCACACAATGAGCAGTTCTTC